These T cell receptor beta chains were read from a single sample in a study of cytomegalovirus exposure and HLA in healthy donors. Using immunoSEQ multiplex PCR, the repertoire was profiled, and TCRdb retains in-frame clones only, with some absent. The data show more than 60,000 clones, around four fifths seen once. The sequenced sample was PBMCs. The source of these receptors is a woman in her twenties or thirties in good health and CMV-seronegative. CDR3s include the opening cysteine and the closing phenylalanine or tryptophan. The order of the fields is V gene, clone size, J gene, D gene, CDR3 DNA, CDR3 protein. D genes are given only for firm matches. Not every row has a clone size; where given, it reads once, few, many or a size class.

>TRBV18|NA|TRBJ1-2|NA
TGTGCCAGCTTGGGCAGCCTACCCTATGGCTACACCTTC
CASLGSLPYGYTF
>TRBV5-1|NA|TRBJ1-4|NA
TGCGCCAGCAGCCTTTCTATGGTCGAAAAACTGTTTTTT
CASSLSMVEKLFF
>TRBV15|once|TRBJ1-6|NA
TGTGCCACCAGCAGCCAGATGAATTCACCCCTCCACTTT
CATSSQMNSPLHF
>TRBV30|NA|TRBJ1-1|TRBD1
TGTGCCTGGAGTGTAAGGAGGGGGGGGACAGGGGGTACGAACACTGAAGCTTTCTTT
CAWSVRRGGTGGTNTEAFF
>TRBV11-2|NA|TRBJ1-1|NA
TGTGCCAGCAGCTCAGTCATGAACACTGAAGCTTTCTTT
CASSSVMNTEAFF
>TRBV30|few|TRBJ2-7|NA
TGTGCCTGGAGTAGAGGACTGCCAGGGGGGGAGCAGTACTTC
CAWSRGLPGGEQYF
>TRBV29-1|NA|TRBJ1-6|NA
TGCAGCGTTCTCTGGCCCGGAGGGCCCCTCCACTTT
CSVLWPGGPLHF
>TRBV6-5|NA|TRBJ2-7|TRBD2
TGTGCCAGCAGTTACTCGACTAGCGGACCCTACGAGCAGTACTTC
CASSYSTSGPYEQYF
>TRBV11-2|NA|TRBJ1-1|NA
TGTGCCAGCAGCTTAGTGGGGGCGGTGAACACTGAAGCTTTCTTT
CASSLVGAVNTEAFF
>TRBV10-2|NA|TRBJ2-3|NA
TGCGCCAGCAGTGAACTCCAAGCGACCACAGATACGCAGTATTTT
CASSELQATTDTQYF
>TRBV10-2|NA|TRBJ2-7|NA
TGCGCCAGCAGTGAGGCGTATCAGGGGCGAGGTTCCGAGCAGTACTTC
CASSEAYQGRGSEQYF
>TRBV11-2|few|TRBJ2-5|NA
TGTGCCAGCAGCCTACTGAGGTCCCAAGAGACCCAGTACTTC
CASSLLRSQETQYF
>TRBV4-3|NA|TRBJ1-4|NA
TGCGCCAGCAGCCCCAGGAAACCGACAACTAATGAAAAACTGTTTTTT
CASSPRKPTTNEKLFF
>TRBV15|NA|TRBJ1-5|NA
TGTGCCACCAGCAGAGATGGGCAGGGTGGCAATCAGCCCCAGCATTTT
CATSRDGQGGNQPQHF
>TRBV6-5|few|TRBJ1-2|NA
TGTGCCAGCAGTTACGGGTCTGGCAGGGCCTACTCGGGCTACACCTTC
CASSYGSGRAYSGYTF
>TRBV5-4|few|TRBJ1-1|NA
TGTGCCAGCAGTACCCCAGGGATGACTTTCTTT
CASSTPGMTFF
>TRBV9|NA|TRBJ2-7|NA
TGTGCCAGCAGCGTAGAATGGGGGCCCTACGAGCAGTACTTC
CASSVEWGPYEQYF
>TRBV7-9|NA|TRBJ2-5|TRBD1
TGTGCCAGCAGCGATGGGACAGGGGGCCGGGAGACCCAGTACTTC
CASSDGTGGRETQYF
>TRBV18|NA|TRBJ1-1|NA
TGTGCCAGCTCACTCTTAACAAGGAACACTGAAGCTTTCTTT
CASSLLTRNTEAFF
>TRBV7-2|NA|TRBJ2-7|NA
TGTGCCAGCAGTCCCCAGGGTTACGGAAGCTACGAGCAGTACTTC
CASSPQGYGSYEQYF
>TRBV6-6|NA|TRBJ2-1|TRBD2
TGTGCCAGCCGGGAGCGGGAGGCGTTCTTC
CASREREAFF
>TRBV30|NA|TRBJ1-3|NA
TGTGCCTGGAGTGATGTGTCTCGCAGGTCCCAATATTTT
CAWSDVSRRSQYF
>TRBV4-1|NA|TRBJ2-1|TRBD1
TGCGCCAGCAGCCAGCTTGGGACGGGACAGGGTCACAATGAGCAGTTCTTC
CASSQLGTGQGHNEQFF
>TRBV6-6|NA|TRBJ1-2|TRBD1
TGTGCCAGCAGTTACGTCGACAGGGGGGTTTATGGCTACACCTTC
CASSYVDRGVYGYTF
>TRBV6-5|few|TRBJ2-7|TRBD1
TGTGCCAGCAGTTACTCCGGGACAGGTGACTCCTACGAGCAGTACTTC
CASSYSGTGDSYEQYF
>TRBV5-1|NA|TRBJ2-3|TRBD1
TGCGCCAGCAGCTTGGATAACAGGGGACCCACAGATACGCAGTATTTT
CASSLDNRGPTDTQYF
>TRBV10-1|once|TRBJ2-1|TRBD1
TGCGCCAGCAGCCCGAGGCGACAGGGGGTCAGTGAGCAGTTCTTC
CASSPRRQGVSEQFF
>TRBV30|once|TRBJ1-2|NA
TGTGCCTGGAGCTTGGAGGTGCAACGAGTCCTTTCCTTC
CAWSLEVQRVLSF
>TRBV7-7|once|TRBJ2-1|TRBD1
TGTGCCAGCAGCAAGGGACAGGGTGATGAGCAGTTCTTC
CASSKGQGDEQFF
>TRBV25-1|NA|TRBJ2-1|TRBD2
TGTGCCAGCAGTGCCAGGACTAGCGGTAACAATGAGCAGTTCTTC
CASSARTSGNNEQFF
>TRBV27|NA|TRBJ2-1|TRBD1
TGTGCCAGCAACCTACAGGGGGCTAGGACTGAGCAGTTCTTC
CASNLQGARTEQFF
>TRBV6-6|NA|TRBJ1-5|NA
TGTGCCAGCAGTCAGGATAGCAATCAGCCCCAGCATTTT
CASSQDSNQPQHF
>TRBV29-1|few|TRBJ2-1|TRBD2
TGCAGCGTTACTCACCTAGCGGGGGGTAGTTTCTGGCAGTTCTTC
CSVTHLAGGSFWQFF
>TRBV29-1|NA|TRBJ2-7|NA
TGCAGCGTTGAACTGGGGGCGAGGTACGAGCAGTACTTC
CSVELGARYEQYF
>TRBV7-2|NA|TRBJ1-3|NA
TGTGCCAGCAGCTTTTCCCCCGAGAGCTCTGGAAACACCATATATTTT
CASSFSPESSGNTIYF